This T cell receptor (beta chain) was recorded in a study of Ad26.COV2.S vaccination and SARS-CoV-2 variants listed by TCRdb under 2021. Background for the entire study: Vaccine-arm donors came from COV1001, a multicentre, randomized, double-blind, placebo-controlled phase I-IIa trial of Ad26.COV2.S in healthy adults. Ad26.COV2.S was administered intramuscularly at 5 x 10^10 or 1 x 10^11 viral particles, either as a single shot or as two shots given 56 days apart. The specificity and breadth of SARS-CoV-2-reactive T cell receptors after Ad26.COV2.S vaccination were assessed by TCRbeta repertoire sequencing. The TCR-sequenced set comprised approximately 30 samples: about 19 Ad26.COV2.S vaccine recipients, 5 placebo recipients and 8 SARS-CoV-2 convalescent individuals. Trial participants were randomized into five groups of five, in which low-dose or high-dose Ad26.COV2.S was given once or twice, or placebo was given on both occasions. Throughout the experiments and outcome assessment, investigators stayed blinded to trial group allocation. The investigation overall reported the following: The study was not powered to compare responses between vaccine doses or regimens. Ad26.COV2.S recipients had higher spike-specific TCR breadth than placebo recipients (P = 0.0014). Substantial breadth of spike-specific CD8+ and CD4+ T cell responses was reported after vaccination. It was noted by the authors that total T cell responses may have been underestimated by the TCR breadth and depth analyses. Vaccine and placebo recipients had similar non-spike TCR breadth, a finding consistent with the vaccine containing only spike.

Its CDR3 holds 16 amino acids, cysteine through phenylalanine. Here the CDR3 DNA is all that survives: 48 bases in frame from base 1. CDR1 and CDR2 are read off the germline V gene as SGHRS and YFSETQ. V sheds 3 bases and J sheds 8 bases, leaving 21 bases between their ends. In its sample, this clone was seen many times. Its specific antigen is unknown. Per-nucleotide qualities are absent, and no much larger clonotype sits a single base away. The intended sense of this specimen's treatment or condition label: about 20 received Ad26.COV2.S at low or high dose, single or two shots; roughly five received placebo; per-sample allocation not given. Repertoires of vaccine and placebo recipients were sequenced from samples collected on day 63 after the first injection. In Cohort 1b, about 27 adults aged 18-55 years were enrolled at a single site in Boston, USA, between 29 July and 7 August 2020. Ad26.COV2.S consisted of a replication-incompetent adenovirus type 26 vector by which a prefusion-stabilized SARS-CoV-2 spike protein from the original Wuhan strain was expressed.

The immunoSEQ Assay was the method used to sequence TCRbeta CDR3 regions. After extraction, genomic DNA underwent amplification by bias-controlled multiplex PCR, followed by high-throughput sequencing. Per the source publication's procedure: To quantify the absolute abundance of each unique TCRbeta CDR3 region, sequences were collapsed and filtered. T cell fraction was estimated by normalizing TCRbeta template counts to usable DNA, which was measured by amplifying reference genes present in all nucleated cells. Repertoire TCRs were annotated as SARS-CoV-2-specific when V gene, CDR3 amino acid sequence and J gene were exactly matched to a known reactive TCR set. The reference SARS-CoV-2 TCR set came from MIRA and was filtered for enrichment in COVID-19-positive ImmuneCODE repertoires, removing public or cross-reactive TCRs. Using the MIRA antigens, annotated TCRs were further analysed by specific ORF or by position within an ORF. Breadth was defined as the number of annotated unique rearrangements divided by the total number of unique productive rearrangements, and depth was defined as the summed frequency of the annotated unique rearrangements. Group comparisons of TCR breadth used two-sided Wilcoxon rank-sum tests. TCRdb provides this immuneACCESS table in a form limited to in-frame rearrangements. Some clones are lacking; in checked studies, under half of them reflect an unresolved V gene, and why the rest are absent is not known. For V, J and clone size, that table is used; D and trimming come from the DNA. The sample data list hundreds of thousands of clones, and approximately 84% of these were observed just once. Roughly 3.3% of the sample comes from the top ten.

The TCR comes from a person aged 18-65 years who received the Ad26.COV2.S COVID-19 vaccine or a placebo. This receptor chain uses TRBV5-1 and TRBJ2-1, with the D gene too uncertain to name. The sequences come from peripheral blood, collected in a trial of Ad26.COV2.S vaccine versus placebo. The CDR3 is CASSSDGRGVMDEQFF. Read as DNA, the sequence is TGCGCCAGCAGCTCGGACGGTCGCGGCGTTATGGATGAGCAGTTCTTC.